These 12 T cell receptor beta chains came from one sample sequenced in a study of T cells in localized non-small cell lung cancer. Profiled with immunoSEQ multiplex PCR; TCRdb holds only in-frame clones, not every one. The table has 15,000 or so clones, about 91% seen once. Sequencing was performed on peripheral blood, taken before any cancer treatment. The origin of the receptors is a female donor over 55 with stage III squamous cell lung carcinoma.

V usage is TRBV30 and J usage is TRBJ1-5, with 7 bases that match TRBD1. Germline V gives CDR1 GTSNPN, CDR2 SVGIG (reference sequence). The V segment lost 2 bases and the J segment 6 bases; nucleotides outside the gene matches: 4. This CDR3 is 13 amino acids long. Here the CDR3 reads CAWSKGGGQPQHF. The CDR3 nucleotides are TGTGCCTGGAGTAAAGGGGGCGGTCAGCCCCAGCATTTT.

The chain couples TRBV14 to TRBJ1-2, with D unresolved. Germline V gene sequence: CDR1 SGHDN, CDR2 FVKESK. The CDR3 is made up of 13 amino acids. Trimming took off 1 base at V and 8 bases at J, with 11 bases between the two ends. For the CDR3, the DNA is TGTGCCAGCAGCCAAGCGGGGTTTTGGGGCTACACCTTC. Amino acids: CASSQAGFWGYTF.

The chain recombines TRBV6-5 with TRBJ2-1; the D gene is possibly TRBD2 (6 bases). The CDR3 extends over 16 amino acids. Trimming shortened V by 2 bases and J by 0 bases, and 11 bases separated the two germline ends. Germline CDR1 reads MNHEY; CDR2 reads SVGAGI. The CDR3, as DNA: TGTGCCAGCAGTTACGTCGGGGGAATCTCCTACAATGAGCAGTTCTTC. It translates to CASSYVGGISYNEQFF.

The gene calls are TRBV4-1 and TRBJ2-2, with D possibly being TRBD1 (6 bases). The CDR3 sequence is 16 residues long. CDR1 and CDR2 (germline): MGHRA, YSYEKL. V was clipped by 7 bases and J by 2 bases, with 17 bases between them. The CDR3 nucleotides are TGCGCCAGCACCAAAAAGGGGGAAGGCAACACCGGGGAGCTGTTTTTT. Protein sequence: CASTKKGEGNTGELFF.

The rearrangement links TRBV5-1 to TRBJ1-4; D ambiguous. This CDR3 contains 16 residues. Germline CDR1 SGHRS, CDR2 YFSETQ. V lost 0 bases and J lost 0, with 9 bases in between. The CDR3, as DNA: TGCGCCAGCAGCTTGGAAGGGCCTGCAACTAATGAAAAACTGTTTTTT. This gives the protein CASSLEGPATNEKLFF. Full variable domain (outside the CDR3, taken from reference TRBV5-1 and TRBJ1-4): KAGVTQTPRYLIKTRGQQVTLSCSPISGHRSVSWYQQTPGQGLQFLFEYFSETQRNKGNFPGRFSGRQFSNSRSEMNVSTLELGDSALYLCASSLEGPATNEKLFFGSGTQLSVL.

The table lists this clone with a few counts. The chain combines TRBV10-3 with TRBJ2-3; 8 positions agree with TRBD1. Germline lookup yields CDR1 ENHRY and CDR2 SYGVKD. V shed 3 bases, J shed 4 bases, and the junction held 9 bases outside the gene matches. CDR3 size: 16 residues. The CDR3 sequence: CAISEGRTGWADTQYF. The CDR3 DNA sequence: TGTGCCATCAGTGAAGGAAGGACAGGGTGGGCAGATACGCAGTATTTT.

The J gene is TRBJ2-7, the V gene TRBV2, with 9 bases that match TRBD1. Germline lookup yields CDR1 SNHLY and CDR2 FYNNEI. The CDR3 runs to 14 residues. J gave up 2 bases and V 10 bases, and 9 bases lay outside the gene matches. DNA for the CDR3: TGTGCCATTATACCCGGGACAGGGACCTACGAGCAGTACTTC. Its translation: CAIIPGTGTYEQYF.

This clone was counted once. V and J are TRBV12-5 and TRBJ2-4; 7 bases match TRBD2. The J segment lost 3 bases and the V segment lost 1 base, leaving 9 bases of the junction unmatched. CDR1 LGHNT and CDR2 FRNRAP come from the germline V gene. The CDR3 consists of 17 residues. The CDR3 DNA reads TGTGCTAGTGGTTTGGATGTGGGCTCGGGAGGCAAAAACATTCAGTACTTC. Translated: CASGLDVGSGGKNIQYF.

The chain employs TRBV5-1 and TRBJ2-1, with 8 bases matching TRBD2. Trimming took 3 bases from V and 5 from J; bases not matched to a gene: 7. Germline V gene lookup returns CDR1 SGHRS and CDR2 YFSETQ. The CDR3 loop spans 15 amino acids. The CDR3 DNA sequence: TGCGCCAGCAGCTATACTAGCGGTAGCCACAATGAGCAGTTCTTC. It specifies CASSYTSGSHNEQFF.

This chain uses TRBV9 with TRBJ2-2; D remains unclear. The ends were cut back, 0 bases at V and 3 bases at J, with 12 bases in the middle. The CDR3 is 16 residues long. Looked up from germline, CDR1 is SGDLS and CDR2 is YYNGEE. CDR3 nucleotides: TGTGCCAGCAGCGTAGAAGAGGACGTTTACACCGGGGAGCTGTTTTTT. This gives the protein CASSVEEDVYTGELFF.

The chain recombines TRBV19 with TRBJ2-2; D may be TRBD1 (5 bases). CDR1 LNHDA and CDR2 SQIVND come from the germline V gene (reference sequence). V lost 5 bases, J lost 2 bases, and 9 bases lay in between. The CDR3 loop spans 14 amino acids. CDR3 protein: CASSLWGNTGELFF. The CDR3 nucleotides read TGTGCCAGTAGTTTGTGGGGCAACACCGGGGAGCTGTTTTTT.

The chain has TRBV30 and TRBJ1-1; no firm D call. The CDR3 extends over 12 amino acids. Germline CDR1 reads GTSNPN; CDR2 reads SVGIG (reference sequence). The V gene lost 4 bases and the J gene lost 4 bases, with 10 bases spanning the gap. CDR3 loop: CAWTELTTEAFF. The CDR3 nucleotides are TGTGCCTGGACCGAATTGACCACTGAAGCTTTCTTT.